What follows are 15 T cell receptor beta chains derived from one specimen sequenced in a study of breast tumors, draining lymph nodes, adjacent tissues. TCRdb re-called the multiplex PCR reads through MiXCR, storing one row per CDR3 protein. The sample lists about 19,000 distinct CDR3 sequences, around two fifths seen once, with around 21% in the top ten. Sequenced material: breast tumor tissue. Receptors originate from a female donor with breast cancer. Some clones in this sample may be carry-over from other donors' samples.

In this sample, this clonotype turned up many times. The chain joins TRBV19 to TRBJ1-5; D gene uncertain. V lost 6 bases to trimming and J lost 0 bases, with 9 bases between them. The CDR3 is 14 residues long. Germline V lookup: CDR1 LNHDA, CDR2 SQIVND (reference sequence). The DNA for the CDR3 is TGTGCCAGTAGGCCGTCAGATAGCAATCAGCCCCAGCATTTT. This gives the protein CASRPSDSNQPQHF.

As concerns this clonotype: The DNA is left out, because the CDR3 cannot be placed on it with certainty; the CDR3 is given as TCRdb lists it. V is TRBV25-1 and J is TRBJ1-6; TRBD1 is the table's D call, not checked against the DNA. The CDR3 spans 21 amino acids, including both terminal residues. The germline gives CDR1 MGHDK, CDR2 SYGVNS. The CDR3 sequence is CASSFYICSANFRERNSPLHF.

J is TRBJ1-6 and V is TRBV19; D is ambiguous. Per germline, CDR1 LNHDA and CDR2 SQIVND (reference sequence). The ends were cut back, 8 bases at V and 6 bases at J, with 14 bases in the middle. The CDR3 spans 14 residues. CDR3 DNA: TGTGCCAGTGGGGTAAGAGATGCTAATTCACCCCTCCACTTT. This encodes CASGVRDANSPLHF.

This clonotype was seen at least ten times. This rearrangement joins TRBV29-1 to TRBJ1-1; tentative D call: TRBD1 (5 bases). Germline lookup yields CDR1 SQVTM and CDR2 ANQGSEA. This CDR3 spans 14 amino acids. V gave up 6 bases and J gave up 4 bases, with 18 bases separating them. The CDR3 bases are TGCAGCGTGACCCCCGGGGCCGGGGGCACTGAAGCTTTCTTT. Its protein product is CSVTPGAGGTEAFF.

This clonotype showed up many times. This may come from a read error, since a much larger clone is one base off. Given the absence of the conserved phenylalanine or tryptophan at the CDR3 end, a read error is likely. This sequence joins TRBV9 and TRBJ2-5, with D perhaps assigned TRBD1 or TRBD2 (5 bases each). The CDR3 covers 13 residues. Between the trimmed V and J ends, which lost 1 base and 5 bases, there was a span of 9 bases. Germline V gene data show CDR1 as SGDLS and CDR2 as YYNGEE. The CDR3 region has the DNA TGTGCCAGCAGCGTAACTTGGGGGGAGACCCAGTACTCC. Its translation is CASSVTWGETQYS.

This clonotype was recorded many times. The chain links TRBV19 to TRBJ2-1, with D unresolved. V gave up 7 bases and J gave up 5 bases, with 9 bases separating them. The CDR3 sequence is 12 residues long. Looked up from germline, CDR1 is LNHDA and CDR2 is SQIVND (reference sequence). CDR3 in amino acids: CASKHVDNEQFF. The CDR3 nucleotides are TGTGCCAGTAAGCACGTCGACAATGAGCAGTTCTTC.

This clonotype was detected ten times or more. A much larger clone is a single base away; this may be a read error. The chain carries TRBV9 and TRBJ2-1; D is possibly TRBD2 (5 bases). Per germline, CDR1 SGDLS and CDR2 YYNGEE. This CDR3 contains 17 residues. This CDR3 reads CASSVGLSSGPYTEQFF. CDR3 coding DNA: TGTGCCAGCAGCGTAGGTCTTTCGAGCGGTCCTTACACTGAGCAGTTCTTC.

This clonotype was seen many times. V and J are TRBV10-1 and TRBJ2-5, with 11 bases lining up with TRBD2. This CDR3 has 13 amino acids. Looked up from germline, CDR1 is WNHNN and CDR2 is SYGVQD (reference sequence). V gave up 10 bases and J gave up 5 bases; unmatched junction bases: 6. The CDR3 loop reads CANHSGRGETQYF. In nucleotides, the CDR3 is TGCGCCAACCATAGCGGGAGGGGGGAGACCCAGTACTTC.

A few counts support this clonotype. The junction differs from germline at one of its ends, possibly a read error. This rearrangement joins TRBV6-5 to TRBJ2-1, with D perhaps TRBD1 or TRBD2 (5 bases each). The CDR3 runs 14 residues. Looked up from germline, CDR1 is MNHEY and CDR2 is SVGAGI. This CDR3 reads CASSHSGRYNEQFF. The CDR3 region has the DNA TGTGCCAGCAGTCACTCGGGGCGGTACAATGAGCAGTTCTTC.

The chain is built from TRBV7-8 and TRBJ1-4; 8 positions match TRBD1. In germline, CDR1 is SGHVS, CDR2 FQNEAQ. The CDR3 length is 19 residues. V lost 2 bases to trimming and J lost 1 base; unmatched junction nucleotides: 12. Written as DNA, the CDR3 is TGTGCCAGCAGCTTAAGCGGCAGGGGGCGAATCGAAACTAATGAAAAACTGTTTTTT. Translated: CASSLSGRGRIETNEKLFF.

By share of the sample, this clonotype is large. V is TRBV15 and J is TRBJ2-1; 8 bases are a match to TRBD2. The CDR3 runs 17 residues. Germline lookup yields CDR1 LNHNV and CDR2 YYDKDF (reference sequence). Unmatched junction bases numbered 12, after V lost 0 bases and J lost 8 bases. This chain's CDR3 is CATSRDDGGLDRDEQFF. The CDR3 nucleotides are TGTGCCACCAGCAGAGACGATGGGGGACTAGATCGCGATGAGCAGTTCTTC. The full variable domain, with the rest looked up from reference TRBV15 and TRBJ2-1, is DAMVIQNPRYQVTQFGKPVTLSCSQTLNHNVMYWYQQKSSQAPKLLFHYYDKDFNNEADTPDNFQSRRPNTSFCFLDIRSPGLGDTAMYLCATSRDDGGLDRDEQFFGPGTRLTVL.

The V gene is TRBV7-8, the J gene TRBJ1-5; a weak D match, TRBD1 (5 bases). CDR1 is SGHVS and CDR2 is FQNEAQ in the germline V gene. The length of the CDR3 is 16 residues. The germline V and J ends were trimmed by 1 base and 4 bases, with 14 bases remaining between them. This chain's CDR3 is CASSLGRTFGNQPQHF. CDR3 DNA: TGTGCCAGCAGCTTAGGTCGGACATTCGGTAATCAGCCCCAGCATTTT.

Many counts were recorded for this clonotype. CDR3 sequence: CASRSGQGNTGELFF. CDR3 coding DNA: TGTGCCAGCAGATCCGGACAGGGTAACACCGGGGAGCTGTTTTTT. The V call is TRBV28, the J call TRBJ2-2; the match to TRBD1 covers 8 bases. The V segment lost 6 bases and the J segment 2 bases; nucleotides outside the gene matches: 5. Germline lookup yields CDR1 MDHEN and CDR2 SYDVKM. The CDR3 length is 15 residues.

This clonotype was seen ten or more times. A much larger clone sits a single nucleotide away, making a read error possible. DNA for the CDR3: TGTGCCAGCAGTCACGGGACTAGCGACACAGATACGCAGTATTTT. It is translated as CASSHGTSDTDTQYF. V and J are TRBV6-5 and TRBJ2-3, with 10 bases lining up with TRBD2. Germline CDR1 reads MNHEY; CDR2 reads SVGAGI. CDR3 size: 15 residues. V gave up 5 bases and J gave up 2 bases; unmatched junction bases: 4.

This clonotype was found a few times. This clone may be a read error of a much larger clone one base away. V usage is TRBV3-1 and J usage is TRBJ2-5, with 10 bases fitting TRBD1. CDR3 length: 14 residues. Germline CDR1 is LGHDT and CDR2 is YNNKEL (reference sequence). CDR3 coding DNA: TGTCCCAGCAGCCCGGGACAGGGGAGGGAGACCCAGTACTTC. Amino acid sequence: CPSSPGQGRETQYF.